This T cell receptor beta chain was found in a study of T cells in Graves' hyperthyroidism and ophthalmopathy. Overall study: At initial diagnosis, before any treatment had begun, peripheral blood was obtained.

Regions amplified from RNA transcripts were the TCR beta CDR3 regions. First-round RT-PCR with HTBI primers amplified the TCR CDR3 region. TCRdb processed the multiplex PCR reads anew with MiXCR; each CDR3 protein has one entry. This table has about 640,000 distinct CDR3 sequences, around 21% appearing once. Germline V gene data show CDR1 as SGDLS and CDR2 as YYNGEE. The CDR3 is 17 amino acids. Points on this clonotype: At one end, the junction sequence differs from germline, possibly due to a read error.

The sample consisted of blood. The chain recombines TRBV9 with TRBJ2-1; either TRBD1 or TRBD2 may fit D (6 bases each). The sequence was obtained from a young man with Graves' ophthalmopathy. CDR3 sequence: CASSVVGGSGSYNKQFF. The CDR3 nucleotides read TGTGCCAGCAGCGTAGTGGGGGGCAGCGGTTCCTACAATAAGCAGTTCTTC.